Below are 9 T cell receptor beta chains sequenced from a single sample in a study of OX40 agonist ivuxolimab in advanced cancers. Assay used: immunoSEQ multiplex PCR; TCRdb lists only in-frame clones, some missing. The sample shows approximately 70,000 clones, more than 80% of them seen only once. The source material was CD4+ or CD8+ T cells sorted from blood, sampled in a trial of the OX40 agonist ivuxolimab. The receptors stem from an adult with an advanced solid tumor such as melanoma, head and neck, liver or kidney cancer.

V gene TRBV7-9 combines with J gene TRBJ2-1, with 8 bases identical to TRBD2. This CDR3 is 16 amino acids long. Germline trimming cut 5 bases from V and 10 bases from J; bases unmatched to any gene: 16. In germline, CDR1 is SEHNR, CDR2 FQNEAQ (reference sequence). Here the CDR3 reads CASSTRGGGLFQEQFF. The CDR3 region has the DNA TGTGCCAGCAGCACCCGGGGCGGGGGGCTCTTCCAAGAGCAGTTCTTC. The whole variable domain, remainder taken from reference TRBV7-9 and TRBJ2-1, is DTGVSQNPRHKITKRGQNVTFRCDPISEHNRLYWYRQTLGQGPEFLTYFQNEAQLEKSRLLSDRFSAERPKGSFSTLEIQRTEQGDSAMYLCASSTRGGGLFQEQFFGPGTRLTVL.

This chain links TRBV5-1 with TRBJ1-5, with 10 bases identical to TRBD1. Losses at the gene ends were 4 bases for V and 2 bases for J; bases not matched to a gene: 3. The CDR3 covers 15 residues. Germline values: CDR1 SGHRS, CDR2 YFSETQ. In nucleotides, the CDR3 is TGCGCCAGCAGCCCGGGGACAGGGGGCAATCAGCCCCAGCATTTT. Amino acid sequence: CASSPGTGGNQPQHF. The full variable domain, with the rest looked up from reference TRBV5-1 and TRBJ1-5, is KAGVTQTPRYLIKTRGQQVTLSCSPISGHRSVSWYQQTPGQGLQFLFEYFSETQRNKGNFPGRFSGRQFSNSRSEMNVSTLELGDSALYLCASSPGTGGNQPQHFGDGTRLSIL.

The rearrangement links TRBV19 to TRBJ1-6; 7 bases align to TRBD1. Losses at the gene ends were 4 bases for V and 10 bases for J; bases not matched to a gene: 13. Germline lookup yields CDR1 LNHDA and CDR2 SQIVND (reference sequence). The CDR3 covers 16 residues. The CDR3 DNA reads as TGTGCCAGTAGTACCCGCCGGGACAGTGGGCGATCACCCCTCCACTTT. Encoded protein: CASSTRRDSGRSPLHF.

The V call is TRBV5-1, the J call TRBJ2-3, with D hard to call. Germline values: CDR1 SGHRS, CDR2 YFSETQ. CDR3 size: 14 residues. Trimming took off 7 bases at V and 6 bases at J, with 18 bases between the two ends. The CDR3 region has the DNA TGCGCCAGCCGTAGGGAATCGGCGGCGGATACGCAGTATTTT. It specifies CASRRESAADTQYF.

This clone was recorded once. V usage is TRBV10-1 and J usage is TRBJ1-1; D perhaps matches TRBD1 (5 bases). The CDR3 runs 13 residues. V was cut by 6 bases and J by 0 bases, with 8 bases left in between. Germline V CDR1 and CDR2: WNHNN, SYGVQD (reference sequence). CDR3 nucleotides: TGCGCCAGCAGGACAGACCTGAACACTGAAGCTTTCTTT. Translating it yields CASRTDLNTEAFF.

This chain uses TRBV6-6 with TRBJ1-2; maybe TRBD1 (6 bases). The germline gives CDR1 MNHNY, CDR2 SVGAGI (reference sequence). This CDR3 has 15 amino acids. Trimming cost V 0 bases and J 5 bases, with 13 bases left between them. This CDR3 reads CASSYSSGGRYGYTF. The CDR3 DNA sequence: TGTGCCAGCAGTTACTCGAGCGGGGGGCGGTATGGCTACACCTTC.

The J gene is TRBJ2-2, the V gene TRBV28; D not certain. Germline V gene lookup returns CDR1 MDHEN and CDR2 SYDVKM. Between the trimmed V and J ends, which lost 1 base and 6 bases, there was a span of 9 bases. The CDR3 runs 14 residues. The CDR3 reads CASSLLGRSGELFF. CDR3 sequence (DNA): TGTGCCAGCAGTTTATTGGGCCGGTCCGGGGAGCTGTTTTTT.

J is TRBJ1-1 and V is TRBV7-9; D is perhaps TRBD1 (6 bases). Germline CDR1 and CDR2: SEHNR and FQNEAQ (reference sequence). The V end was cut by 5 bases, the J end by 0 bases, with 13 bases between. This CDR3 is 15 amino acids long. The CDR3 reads CASSPEGGLNTEAFF. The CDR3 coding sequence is TGTGCCAGCAGCCCAGAAGGGGGGCTGAACACTGAAGCTTTCTTT.

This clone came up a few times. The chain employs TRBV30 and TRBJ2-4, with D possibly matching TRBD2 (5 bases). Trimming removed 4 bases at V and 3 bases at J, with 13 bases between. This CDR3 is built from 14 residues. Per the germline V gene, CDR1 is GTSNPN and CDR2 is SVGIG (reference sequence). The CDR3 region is CAWNWGRGKNIQYF. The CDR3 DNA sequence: TGTGCCTGGAACTGGGGTCGGGGCAAAAACATTCAGTACTTC.